These 3 T cell receptor beta chains were all obtained from the same sample, sequenced in a study of T-cell reconstitution after alpha-beta-depleted transplantation in children. Preparing the TCRbeta library involved the use of unique molecular identifiers. TCRdb ran MiXCR on the PCR reads and lists one entry per CDR3 protein. The sample shows about 110,000 distinct CDR3 sequences, 23% of them seen only once. Here the sequenced sample was PBMCs, mostly from graft donor cells, taken 180 days after TCRalphabeta/CD19-depleted stem cell transplant. These receptors all stem from a male patient aged 2-15 years who had a stem cell transplant for chronic granulomatous disease, so the T cells may come from the graft donor.

With regard to this clonotype: The junction and the germline gene differ at one end; a read error may be behind it. The V gene is TRBV6-1, the J gene TRBJ2-6, with D perhaps TRBD1 or TRBD2 (7 bases each). This CDR3 region has 16 residues. Germline V CDR1 and CDR2: MNHNS, SASEGT. DNA of the CDR3: TGTGCCAGAAGTGCCCCAGGGGGGGCTGGGGCCAACGTCCTGACTTTC. This translates into CARSAPGGAGANVLTF.

V gene TRBV10-3 combines with J gene TRBJ2-7; 7 nucleotides match TRBD2. The CDR3 runs 13 residues. Germline assignment: CDR1 ENHRY and CDR2 SYGVKD. Unmatched junction bases numbered 10, after V lost 10 bases and J lost 4 bases. The CDR3 sequence is CASTGTTGYEQYF. The CDR3 region has the DNA TGTGCCAGTACCGGGACTACCGGATACGAGCAGTACTTC.

The genes are TRBV11-2 and TRBJ1-6, with TRBD1 identical over 9 bases. CDR1 SGHAT and CDR2 FQNNGV come from the germline V gene. This CDR3 has 16 residues. Unmatched junction bases numbered 6, after V lost 8 bases and J lost 1 base. The CDR3 coding sequence is TGTGCCAGCGTCGGACAGGGGCCTTCCTATAATTCACCCCTCCACTTT. Translated, it gives CASVGQGPSYNSPLHF.